The rows below give T cell receptor beta chains drawn from one sample of a study of blood T cells in healthy people across ages. TCRdb itself ran the 5' RACE reads through MiXCR, one entry per CDR3 protein. Counted here are approximately 2,000,000 distinct CDR3 sequences, about two fifths occurring once; the ten biggest clones make up 23%. The source material was blood. These receptor sequences come from a human donor in good health. Each CDR3 is given with its conserved first and last residue. D genes are given only for firm matches. Not every row has a clone size; where given, it reads once, few, many or a size class.

CDR3aa: CATSRGAPSSYNEQFF; CDR3nt: TGTGCCACCAGCAGAGGGGCCCCCAGCTCCTACAATGAGCAGTTCTTC; j_gene: TRBJ2-1; v_gene: TRBV15; abundance: many; d_gene: NA
CDR3aa: CSARRSDTDTQYF; CDR3nt: TGCAGTGCTAGAAGGAGTGACACAGATACGCAGTATTTT; j_gene: TRBJ2-3; v_gene: TRBV20-1; abundance: NA; d_gene: NA
CDR3aa: CASSFGDRRTFYGYTF; CDR3nt: TGTGCCAGCAGTTTTGGGGACCGTCGAACCTTCTATGGCTACACCTTC; j_gene: TRBJ1-2; v_gene: TRBV6-6; abundance: few; d_gene: NA
CDR3aa: CASSQGRRVTEAFF; CDR3nt: TGCGCCAGCAGCCAAGGTCGCAGGGTGACTGAAGCTTTCTTT; j_gene: TRBJ1-1; v_gene: TRBV4-1; abundance: NA; d_gene: NA
CDR3aa: CASSGRTGVTQYF; CDR3nt: TGTGCCAGCAGCGGCCGGACAGGGGTTACGCAGTATTTT; j_gene: TRBJ2-3; v_gene: TRBV7-8; abundance: NA; d_gene: TRBD1
CDR3aa: CASKRTGPPGLGIWDEQFF; CDR3nt: TGTGCCAGCAAACGAACAGGGCCCCCAGGTTTGGGAATCTGGGATGAGCAGTTCTTC; j_gene: TRBJ2-1; v_gene: TRBV7-2; abundance: few; d_gene: NA
CDR3aa: CASSGNRGKGYEKLFF; CDR3nt: TGTGCCAGCAGCGGTAACAGGGGGAAAGGTTATGAAAAACTGTTTTTT; j_gene: TRBJ1-4; v_gene: TRBV7-2; abundance: NA; d_gene: TRBD1
CDR3aa: CSARLPSTDTQYF; CDR3nt: TGCAGTGCTAGGCTCCCTAGCACAGATACGCAGTATTTT; j_gene: TRBJ2-3; v_gene: TRBV20-1; abundance: many; d_gene: NA
CDR3aa: CASSRIGTTAFF; CDR3nt: TGTGCCAGCAGCCGAATAGGGACAACAGCTTTCTTT; j_gene: TRBJ1-1; v_gene: TRBV6-2/TRBV6-3; abundance: NA; d_gene: NA
CDR3aa: CASSFPDRATSNTQYF; CDR3nt: TGTGCCAGCAGTTTCCCGGACAGGGCGACGAGTAATACGCAGTATTTT; j_gene: TRBJ2-3; v_gene: TRBV12-3/TRBV12-4; abundance: NA; d_gene: TRBD1
CDR3aa: CASSPLGASETQYF; CDR3nt: TGTGCCAGCAGCCCGCTCGGGGCCTCAGAGACCCAGTACTTC; j_gene: TRBJ2-5; v_gene: TRBV7-2; abundance: NA; d_gene: NA
CDR3aa: CASSLGPNSYEQYF; CDR3nt: TGTGCCAGCAGCTTAGGCCCCAACTCCTACGAGCAGTACTTC; j_gene: TRBJ2-7; v_gene: TRBV7-2; abundance: many; d_gene: NA
CDR3aa: CASSRLGGYYNEQFF; CDR3nt: TGTGCCAGCAGCCGCTTGGGGGGTTACTACAATGAGCAGTTCTTC; j_gene: TRBJ2-1; v_gene: TRBV12-3/TRBV12-4; abundance: few; d_gene: NA
CDR3aa: CSARDDSSPEQYF; CDR3nt: TGCAGTGCTAGAGACGATTCGTCACCCGAGCAGTACTTC; j_gene: TRBJ2-7; v_gene: TRBV20-1; abundance: few; d_gene: NA